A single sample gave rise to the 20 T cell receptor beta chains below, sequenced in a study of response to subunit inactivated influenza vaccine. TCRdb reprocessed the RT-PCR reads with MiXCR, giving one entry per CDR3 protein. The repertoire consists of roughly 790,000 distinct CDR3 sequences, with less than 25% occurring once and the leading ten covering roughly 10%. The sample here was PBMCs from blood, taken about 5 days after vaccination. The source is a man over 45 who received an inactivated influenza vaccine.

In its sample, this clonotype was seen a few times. The CDR3 nucleotides read TGTGCCATCAGTGTTGGGGACAGGGTGACAGATACGCAGTATTTT. Its protein is CAISVGDRVTDTQYF. This chain uses TRBV10-3 with TRBJ2-3, with TRBD1 matching over 9 bases. The junction had 5 bases not matched to a gene; V was cut back by 4 bases and J by 3 bases. This CDR3 comprises 15 residues. CDR1 and CDR2 (germline): ENHRY, SYGVKD.

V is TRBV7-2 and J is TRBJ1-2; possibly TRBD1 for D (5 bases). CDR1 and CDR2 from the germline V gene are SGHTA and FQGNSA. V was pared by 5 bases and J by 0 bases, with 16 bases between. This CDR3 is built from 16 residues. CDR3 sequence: CASSRQTFSANYGYTF. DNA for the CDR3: TGTGCCAGCAGCCGACAGACCTTCTCAGCTAACTATGGCTACACCTTC.

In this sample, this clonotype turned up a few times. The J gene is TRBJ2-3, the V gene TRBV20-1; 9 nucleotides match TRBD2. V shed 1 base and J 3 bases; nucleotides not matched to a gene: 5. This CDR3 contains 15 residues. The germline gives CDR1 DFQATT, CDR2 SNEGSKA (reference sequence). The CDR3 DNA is TGCAGTGCTAGAGGGCAGACTAGCGGTACAGATACGCAGTATTTT. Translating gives CSARGQTSGTDTQYF.

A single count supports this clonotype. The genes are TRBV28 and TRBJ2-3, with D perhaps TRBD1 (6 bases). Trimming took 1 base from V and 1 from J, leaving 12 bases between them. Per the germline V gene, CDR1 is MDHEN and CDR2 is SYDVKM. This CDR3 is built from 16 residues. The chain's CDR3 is CASSLLGRQGTDTQYF. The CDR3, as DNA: TGTGCCAGCAGTTTATTAGGCAGACAGGGCACAGATACGCAGTATTTT.

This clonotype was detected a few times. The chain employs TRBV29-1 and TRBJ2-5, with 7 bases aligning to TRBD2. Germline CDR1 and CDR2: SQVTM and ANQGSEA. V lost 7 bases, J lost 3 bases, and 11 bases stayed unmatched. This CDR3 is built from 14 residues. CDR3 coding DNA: TGCAGCGGAGGACTAGGCCAAACCAAAGAGACCCAGTACTTC. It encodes CSGGLGQTKETQYF.

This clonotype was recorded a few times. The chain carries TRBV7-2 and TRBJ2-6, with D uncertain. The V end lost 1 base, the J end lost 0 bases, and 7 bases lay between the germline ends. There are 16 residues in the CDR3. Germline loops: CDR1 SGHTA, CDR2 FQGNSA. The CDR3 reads CASSLGWASGANVLTF. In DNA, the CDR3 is TGTGCCAGCAGCTTAGGATGGGCCTCTGGGGCCAACGTCCTGACTTTC.

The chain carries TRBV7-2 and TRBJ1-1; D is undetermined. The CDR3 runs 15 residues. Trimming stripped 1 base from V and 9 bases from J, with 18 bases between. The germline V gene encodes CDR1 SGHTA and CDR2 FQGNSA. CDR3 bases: TGTGCCAGCAGCTTAGATCTTTCAGGAGCCCCGAAAGCTTTCTTT. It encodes CASSLDLSGAPKAFF.

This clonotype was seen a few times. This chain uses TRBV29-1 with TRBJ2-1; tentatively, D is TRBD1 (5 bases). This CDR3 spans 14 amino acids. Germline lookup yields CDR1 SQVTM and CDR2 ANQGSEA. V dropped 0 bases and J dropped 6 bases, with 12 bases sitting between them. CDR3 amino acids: CSVEDLGRTNEQFF. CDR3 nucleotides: TGCAGCGTTGAAGATTTGGGGCGTACCAATGAGCAGTTCTTC.

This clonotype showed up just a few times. The DNA of the CDR3 is TGTGCCAGCAAAACTTCGGGCCCGGACCTAGATACGCAGTATTTT. Amino acid sequence: CASKTSGPDLDTQYF. V is TRBV6-2 or TRBV6-3 and J is TRBJ2-3; D is uncertain. The germline CDR1 and CDR2 sequences are MNHEY and SVGEGT. Trimming shortened V by 7 bases and J by 5 bases, and 19 bases separated the two germline ends. This CDR3 has 15 residues.

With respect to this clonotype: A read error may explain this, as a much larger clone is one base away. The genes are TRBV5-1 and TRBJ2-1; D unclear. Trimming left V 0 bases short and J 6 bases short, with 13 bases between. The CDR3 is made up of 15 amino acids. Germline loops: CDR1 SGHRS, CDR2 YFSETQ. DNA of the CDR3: TGCGCCAGCAGCTTGGAAGGAAGAAGCTGCAATGAGCAGTTCTTC. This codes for CASSLEGRSCNEQFF.

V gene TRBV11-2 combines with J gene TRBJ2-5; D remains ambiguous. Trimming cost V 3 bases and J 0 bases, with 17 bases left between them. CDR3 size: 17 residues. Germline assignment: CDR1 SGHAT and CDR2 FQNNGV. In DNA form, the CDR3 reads TGTGCCAGCAGCTTCTCCTATGCGGCCGTGCACCAAGAGACCCAGTACTTC. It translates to CASSFSYAAVHQETQYF.

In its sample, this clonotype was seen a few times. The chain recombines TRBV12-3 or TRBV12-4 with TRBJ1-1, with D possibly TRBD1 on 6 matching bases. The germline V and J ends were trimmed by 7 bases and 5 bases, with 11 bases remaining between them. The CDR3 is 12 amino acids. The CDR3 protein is CASITGRTEAFF. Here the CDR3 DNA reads TGTGCCAGCATTACAGGGAGGACTGAAGCTTTCTTT.

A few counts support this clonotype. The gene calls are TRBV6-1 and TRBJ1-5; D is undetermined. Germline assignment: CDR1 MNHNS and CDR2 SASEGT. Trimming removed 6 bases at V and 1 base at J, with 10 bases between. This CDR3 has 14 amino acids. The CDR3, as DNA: TGTGCCAGCAGAGGGTTTAGGAGCAATCAGCCCCAGCATTTT. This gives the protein CASRGFRSNQPQHF.

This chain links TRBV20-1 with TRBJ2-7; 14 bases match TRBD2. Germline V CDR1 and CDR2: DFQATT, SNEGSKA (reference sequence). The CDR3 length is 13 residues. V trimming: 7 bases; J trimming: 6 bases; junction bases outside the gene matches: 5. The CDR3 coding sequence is TGCAGTGTCCTGACTAGCGGGAGGGTCGAGCAGTACTTC. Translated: CSVLTSGRVEQYF.

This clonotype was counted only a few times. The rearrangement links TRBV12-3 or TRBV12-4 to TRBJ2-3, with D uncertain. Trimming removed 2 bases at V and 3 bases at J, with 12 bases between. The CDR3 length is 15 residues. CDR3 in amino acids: CASSLLVGMTDTQYF. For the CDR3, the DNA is TGTGCCAGCAGTTTACTAGTTGGGATGACAGATACGCAGTATTTT.

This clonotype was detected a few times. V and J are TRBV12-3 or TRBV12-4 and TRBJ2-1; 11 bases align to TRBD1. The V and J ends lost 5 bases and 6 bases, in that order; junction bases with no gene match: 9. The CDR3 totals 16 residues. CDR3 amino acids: CASSLGGTGGTNEQFF. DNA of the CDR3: TGTGCCAGCAGTCTCGGCGGGACAGGGGGGACCAATGAGCAGTTCTTC.

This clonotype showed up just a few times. CDR3 sequence reads: CASSSATSSPATGELFF. The DNA of the CDR3 is TGTGCCAGCAGCTCCGCGACTAGCAGCCCCGCCACCGGGGAGCTGTTTTTT. The chain combines TRBV7-9 with TRBJ2-2; TRBD2 aligns across 7 bases. The CDR3 has 17 residues. The V segment lost 4 bases and the J segment 4 bases; nucleotides outside the gene matches: 12. Germline CDR1 SEHNR, CDR2 FQNEAQ (reference sequence).

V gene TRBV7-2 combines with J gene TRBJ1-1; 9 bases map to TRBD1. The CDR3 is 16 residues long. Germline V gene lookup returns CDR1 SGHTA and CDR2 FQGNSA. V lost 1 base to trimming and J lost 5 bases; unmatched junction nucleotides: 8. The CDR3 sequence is CASSLVVPGQGTEAFF. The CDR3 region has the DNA TGTGCCAGCAGCTTAGTAGTCCCGGGACAGGGTACTGAAGCTTTCTTT.

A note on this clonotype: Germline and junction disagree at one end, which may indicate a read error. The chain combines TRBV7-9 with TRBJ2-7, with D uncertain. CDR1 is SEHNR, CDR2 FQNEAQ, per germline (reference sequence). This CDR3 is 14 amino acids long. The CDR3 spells CASSLLQDQYEQNF. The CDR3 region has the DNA TGTGCCAGCAGCTTACTGCAGGATCAATACGAGCAGAACTTC.

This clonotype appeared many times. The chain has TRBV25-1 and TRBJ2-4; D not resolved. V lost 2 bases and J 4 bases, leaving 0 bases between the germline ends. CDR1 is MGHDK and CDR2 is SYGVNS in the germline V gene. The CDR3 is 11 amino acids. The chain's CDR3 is CASSEKNIQYF. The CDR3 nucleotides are TGTGCCAGCAGTGAAAAAAACATTCAGTACTTC.